This T cell receptor (beta chain) was captured by sequencing in a study of cytomegalovirus exposure and HLA in healthy donors. Study-level information: Findings of an earlier analysis included over 95 million unique TCR beta sequences from some 200 million T cells.

Notes on the study in general: Later analysis revealed greater clonal expansion in HLA-associated TCR beta chains than in equally common others. Across donors, most TCRs were seen rarely, yet some public ones were widespread.

This clone came up a few times. What it binds is unknown. The PCR had 60 Vbeta and 13 Jbeta primers. The method was immunoSEQ multiplex PCR; TCRdb's version includes in-frame clones alone and lacks a portion of them. The data show roughly 240,000 clones, roughly 82% seen once. What was sequenced was PBMCs. This receptor was taken from a woman in her 40s in good health and CMV-seropositive.

CDR3 sequence reads: CASSVQGSGANVLTF. CDR3 nucleotides: TGTGCCAGCAGTGTACAGGGCTCTGGGGCCAACGTCCTGACTTTC. The rearrangement uses TRBV6-1 and TRBJ2-6; tentatively, D is TRBD1 (6 bases). CDR3 size: 15 residues. V lost 4 bases and J lost 0, with 7 bases in between. Germline assignment: CDR1 MNHNS and CDR2 SASEGT.